This T cell receptor beta chain was profiled in a study of monozygotic twins with inflammatory bowel disease (dated by TCRdb to the late 2010s). At the level of the whole study: The full study comprised approximately 28 monozygotic twin pairs: nine German pairs (four IBD-concordant, five IBD-discordant) and 19 IBD-discordant Danish pairs. Disease-associated traits were sought mainly through comparisons between IBD patients and their genetically identical healthy co-twins within discordant pairs. Each individual had, on average, about 151 000 unique TCRalpha sequences and 181 000 unique TCRbeta sequences available for analysis. What the authors observed across the whole study: The analysis was unable to tell apart different T cell subtypes. Because patients received different immunosuppressive treatments, the repertoires may have picked up extra background noise and variability between individuals. IBD patients had lower TCRbeta repertoire diversity, measured by the inverse Simpson index, than their healthy co-twins. Concordant and discordant twins showed no difference in repertoire similarity, possibly because of limited statistical power. The results gave no support for a single strong signal or clonotype linked to IBD. Fewer clonotypes were shared with other individuals by IBD patients than by healthy twins, most markedly in patients showing signs of disease activity.

Remarks on this clonotype: What antigen it recognizes has not been identified.

From each donor, a roughly 2.4 ml peripheral blood sample was collected into PAXgene tubes and kept at -80 degrees C. Without T cell sorting, total RNA was isolated from whole blood using the PAXgene blood miRNA kit on an automated QIAcube. Peripheral blood from monozygotic twin pairs, either concordant or discordant for inflammatory bowel disease, underwent deep TCRalpha and TCRbeta repertoire profiling that used unique molecular barcoding. Smoking habits were recorded for all twin pairs, and individuals were classified as current, former or never smokers. The library came from 5' RACE. The input for every TCR library was around 4,000 ng of total RNA. For each sample, cDNA synthesis with SMARTScribe reverse transcriptase was split into eight separate reactions. During cDNA synthesis, template switching introduced unique molecular identifiers that contained a 6-nucleotide sample barcode. Amplification of TCRalpha and TCRbeta cDNA involved two nested PCRs of 16 and 9 cycles, and each PCR was followed by bead purification. Before amplification, the cDNA was treated with uracil DNA-glycosylase and purified using the QIAquick PCR purification kit. In the second PCR, Illumina TruSeq-compatible adapters and sample-specific barcodes were added. TapeStation and Qubit were used to check library quality and concentration, and roughly 4.6 ng of each library was pooled. The pooled libraries were sequenced with 2 x 100 bp reads and custom sequencing primers on an Illumina HiSeq2500 single-index Rapid Run. On the study's bioinformatics: UMI-based consensus assembly with MiGEC version 1.2.6 was used to correct PCR and sequencing errors. MiXCR version 2.1.1 was used for V(D)J alignment, clonotype assembly and CDR3 extraction. Normalisation of gene usage, clonotype sharing and MAIT/NKT TCR abundance was achieved by analysing the top 1000, 10 000 and 20 000 clonotypes per sample. After downsampling to 27 000 UMIs, diversity was calculated as the inverse Simpson index using the vegan R package. Statistical testing used paired Mann-Whitney U tests on the discordant twin pairs and applied Benjamini-Hochberg correction for multiple testing. One entry per CDR3 protein sequence results from the TCRdb reprocessing of the reads, with DNA left out. TCRdb's processing, not the study's, gives the V and J calls here. The table kept for this sample lists approximately 200,000 distinct CDR3 sequences. Less than 2% of the sample rests with the top ten.

The origin of this receptor is a human donor with ulcerative colitis or Crohn's disease, or a healthy co-twin of an affected twin (not recorded which). Sequences were obtained from blood.

The CDR3 is CSAIRPGTGFYGYTF. The sequence joins TRBV20-1 to TRBJ1-2; TCRdb outputs TRBD1, but without DNA this stays unchecked. Reading from cysteine to phenylalanine, the CDR3 counts 15 amino acids. A DNA sequence was not provided. The CDR1 and CDR2 encoded by the germline V gene (reference sequence) are DFQATT and SNEGSKA.